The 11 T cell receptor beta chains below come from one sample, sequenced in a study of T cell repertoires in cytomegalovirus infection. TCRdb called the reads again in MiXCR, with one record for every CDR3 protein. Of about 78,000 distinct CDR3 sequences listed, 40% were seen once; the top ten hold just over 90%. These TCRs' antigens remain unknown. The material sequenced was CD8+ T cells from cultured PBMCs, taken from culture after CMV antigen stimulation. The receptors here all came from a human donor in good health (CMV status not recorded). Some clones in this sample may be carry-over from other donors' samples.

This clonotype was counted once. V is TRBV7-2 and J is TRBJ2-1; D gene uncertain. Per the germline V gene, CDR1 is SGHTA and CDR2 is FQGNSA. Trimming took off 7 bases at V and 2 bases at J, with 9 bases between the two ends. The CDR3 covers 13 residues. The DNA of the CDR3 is TGTGCCAGCACCCCCGCCCCCTACAATGAGCAGTTCTTC. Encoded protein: CASTPAPYNEQFF.

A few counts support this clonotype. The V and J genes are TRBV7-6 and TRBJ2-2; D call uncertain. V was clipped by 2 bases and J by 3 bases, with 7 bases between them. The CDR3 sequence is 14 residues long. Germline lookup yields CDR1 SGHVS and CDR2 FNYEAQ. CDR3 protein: CASSLSADTGELFF. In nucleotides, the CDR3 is TGTGCCAGCAGCTTATCCGCAGACACCGGGGAGCTGTTTTTT.

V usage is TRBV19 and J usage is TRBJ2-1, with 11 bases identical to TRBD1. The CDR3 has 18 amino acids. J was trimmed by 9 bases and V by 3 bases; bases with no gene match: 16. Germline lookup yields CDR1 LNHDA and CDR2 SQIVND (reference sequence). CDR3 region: CASSMGDSGQGVWGEQFF. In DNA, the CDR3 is TGTGCCAGTAGTATGGGGGATTCGGGACAGGGGGTTTGGGGTGAGCAGTTCTTC. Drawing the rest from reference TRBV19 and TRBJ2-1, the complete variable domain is DGGITQSPKYLFRKEGQNVTLSCEQNLNHDAMYWYRQDPGQGLRLIYYSQIVNDFQKGDIAEGYSVSREKKESFPLTVTSAQKNPTAFYLCASSMGDSGQGVWGEQFFGPGTRLTVL.

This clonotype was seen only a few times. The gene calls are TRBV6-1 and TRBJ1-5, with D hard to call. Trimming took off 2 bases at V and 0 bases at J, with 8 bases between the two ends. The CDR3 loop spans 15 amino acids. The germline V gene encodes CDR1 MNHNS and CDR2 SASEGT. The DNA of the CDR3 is TGTGCCAGCAGTGAACCCGAGTATAGCAATCAGCCCCAGCATTTT. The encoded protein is CASSEPEYSNQPQHF.

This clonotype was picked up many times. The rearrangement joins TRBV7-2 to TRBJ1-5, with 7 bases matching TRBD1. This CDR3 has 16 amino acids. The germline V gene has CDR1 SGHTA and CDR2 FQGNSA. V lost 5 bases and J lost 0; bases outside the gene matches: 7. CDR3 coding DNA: TGTGCCAGCAGCACTCGGACAGGCACTAGCAATCAGCCCCAGCATTTT. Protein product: CASSTRTGTSNQPQHF. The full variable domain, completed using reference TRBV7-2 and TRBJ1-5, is GAGVSQSPSNKVTEKGKDVELRCDPISGHTALYWYRQSLGQGLEFLIYFQGNSAPDKSGLPSDRFSAERTGGSVSTLTIQRTQQEDSAVYLCASSTRTGTSNQPQHFGDGTRLSIL.

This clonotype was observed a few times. The CDR3 reads CASSLAGDNEQFF. CDR3 DNA: TGTGCCAGCAGCTTAGCAGGGGACAATGAGCAGTTCTTC. The V gene is TRBV7-9, the J gene TRBJ2-1, with D possibly matching TRBD1 (5 bases). The length of the CDR3 is 13 residues. The ends were cut back, 0 bases at V and 5 bases at J, with 5 bases in the middle. CDR1 is SEHNR and CDR2 is FQNEAQ in the germline V gene (reference sequence).

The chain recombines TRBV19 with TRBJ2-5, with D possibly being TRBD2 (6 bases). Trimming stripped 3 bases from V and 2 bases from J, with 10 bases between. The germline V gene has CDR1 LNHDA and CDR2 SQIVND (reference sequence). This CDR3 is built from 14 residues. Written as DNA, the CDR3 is TGTGCCAGTAGTATTCGGGGACTTCAAGAGACCCAGTACTTC. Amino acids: CASSIRGLQETQYF. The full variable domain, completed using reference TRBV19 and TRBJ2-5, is DGGITQSPKYLFRKEGQNVTLSCEQNLNHDAMYWYRQDPGQGLRLIYYSQIVNDFQKGDIAEGYSVSREKKESFPLTVTSAQKNPTAFYLCASSIRGLQETQYFGPGTRLLVL.

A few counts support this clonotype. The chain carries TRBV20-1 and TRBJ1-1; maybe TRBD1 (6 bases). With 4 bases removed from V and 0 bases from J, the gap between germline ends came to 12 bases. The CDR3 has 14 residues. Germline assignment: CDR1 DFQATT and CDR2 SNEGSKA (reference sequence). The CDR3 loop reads CSAKPGHMNTEAFF. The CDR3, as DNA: TGCAGTGCTAAACCGGGACACATGAACACTGAAGCTTTCTTT.

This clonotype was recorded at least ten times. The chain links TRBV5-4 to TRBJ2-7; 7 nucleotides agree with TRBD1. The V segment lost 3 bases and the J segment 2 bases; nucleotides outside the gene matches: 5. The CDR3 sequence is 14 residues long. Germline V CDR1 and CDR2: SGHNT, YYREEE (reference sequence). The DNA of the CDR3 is TGTGCCAGCAGCTCCGTGGACAGGCCCTACGAGCAGTACTTC. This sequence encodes CASSSVDRPYEQYF.

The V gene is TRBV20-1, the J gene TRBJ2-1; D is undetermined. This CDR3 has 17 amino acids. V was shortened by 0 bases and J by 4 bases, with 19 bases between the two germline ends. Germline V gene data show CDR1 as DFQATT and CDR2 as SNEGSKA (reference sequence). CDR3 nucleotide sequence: TGCAGTGCTAGAGATAAGATAGTAGCTTCCGCTTACAATGAGCAGTTCTTC. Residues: CSARDKIVASAYNEQFF.

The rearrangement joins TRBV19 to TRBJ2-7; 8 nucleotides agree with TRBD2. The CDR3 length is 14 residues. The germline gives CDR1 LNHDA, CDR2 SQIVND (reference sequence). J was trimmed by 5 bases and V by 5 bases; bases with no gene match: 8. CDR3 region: CASSGPGGLDEQYF. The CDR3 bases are TGTGCCAGTAGTGGCCCGGGAGGGCTCGACGAGCAGTACTTC.